The entry below gives a single T cell receptor (beta chain) sequence along with its context. The antigen remains unidentified. These data belong to a study of regulatory T cells in long-lasting Graves disease. Study at large: Newly diagnosed Graves' patients had under 3 months of antithyroid drugs. Regarding the study as a whole: TRBV28, TRBJ1-2 and TRBJ2-5 were segments that persistent disease favored. Whereas more than 950 public clonotypes were shared by new patients, persistent patients shared more, at over 2,500.

Time point defined: newly diagnosed GD, antithyroid drugs for less than 3 months. Making the TCR library involved RNA that had been extracted from PBMCs. Germline assignment: CDR1 SGDLS and CDR2 YYNGEE. The V gene end was trimmed by 0 bases and the J gene end by 4 bases; junction bases not matched to a gene: 5. The CDR3 loop spans 16 amino acids. Relying on iRepertoire HTBI primers and Arm-PCR of CDR3 regions, the team built TCR beta libraries. Authors' analysis steps: Identified segments across samples numbered approximately 62 TRBV and 14 to 15 TRBJ. From the multiplex PCR reads, TCRdb called clonotypes with MiXCR, one entry per CDR3 protein. The V and J calls shown here were made by TCRdb, not taken from the authors' results. The sample shows 550,000 to 650,000 distinct CDR3 sequences, about 16% of them seen only once. These records were also assigned to another study, of T cells in Graves' hyperthyroidism and ophthalmopathy.

The chain joins TRBV9 to TRBJ2-2, with TRBD2 matching over 8 bases. Sequenced material: peripheral blood mononuclear cells (PBMCs), taken at new diagnosis, from a patient treated with antithyroid drugs. The TCR comes from a man between 18 and 35 years old with Graves disease. The DNA for the CDR3 is TGTGCCAGCAGCGTAGTGAGCGGGAGAAGCACCGGGGAGCTGTTTTTT. It encodes CASSVVSGRSTGELFF.